These T cell receptor beta chains were read from a single sample in a study of T cells after yellow fever vaccination. TCRdb passed the 5' RACE reads through MiXCR, listing each CDR3 protein once. The sample records 620,000 or so distinct CDR3 sequences, roughly an eighth being singletons. The sequencing used PBMCs, collected on the day of the yellow fever booster vaccination. These receptor sequences come from a man younger than 45 who received the YFV17D yellow fever vaccine. CDR3s include the opening cysteine and the closing phenylalanine or tryptophan. The D gene is left open where the match is weak. Part of the rows lack a size; the others show once, few, many or a class for expanded clones.

d_call j_call v_call clone_size cdr3_nt cdr3_aa
TRBD1 TRBJ2-5 TRBV7-9 . TGTGCCAGCAGCCGGGACAGTTTGGAGACCCAGTACTTC CASSRDSLETQYF
. TRBJ2-1 TRBV6-2/TRBV6-3 few TGTGCCAGCAGGGTTCTAGCTGCGATCGGTGAGCAGTTCTTC CASRVLAAIGEQFF
. TRBJ2-5 TRBV20-1 few TGCAGTGCCCCCGACTCCCCTCTAGAGACCCAGTACTTC CSAPDSPLETQYF
. TRBJ2-1 TRBV7-2 few TGTGCCAGCAGCTTGGGACTGGTAGTCGATGAGCAGTTCTTC CASSLGLVVDEQFF
TRBD2 TRBJ2-1 TRBV6-2/TRBV6-3 . TGTGCCAGCAGCCGTACTAGCGGGAGGCCGGATGAGCAGTTCTTC CASSRTSGRPDEQFF
. TRBJ2-2 TRBV5-1 many TGCGCCAGCACCACCAACCCTAGTAACACCGGGGAGCTGTTTTTT CASTTNPSNTGELFF
TRBD1 TRBJ1-5 TRBV25-1 . TGTGCCAGCGGGACAGGGGGTGGAAATCAGCCCCTGCATTTT CASGTGGGNQPLHF
TRBD1 TRBJ2-1 TRBV29-1 . TGCAGCGTGCCTGGCTTTCGGGACAGTTACAATGAGCAGTTCTTC CSVPGFRDSYNEQFF
. TRBJ1-1 TRBV6-5 few TGTGCCAGCAGTTACTCCGGACCCGACTTCCGAGCTTTCTTT CASSYSGPDFRAFF
TRBD2 TRBJ2-7 TRBV6-2/TRBV6-3 . TGTGCCAGCAGCCCCCCCAGCGGGAGAGTCAACGAGCAGTACTTC CASSPPSGRVNEQYF
. TRBJ2-2 TRBV7-2 . TGTGCCAGCAGCTTTTGGAGCGCGAACACCGGGGAGCTGTTTTTT CASSFWSANTGELFF